The 9 T cell receptor beta chains listed next were all sequenced from one sample in a study of blood T cell repertoires in COVID-19. Sequencing was performed with immunoSEQ multiplex PCR; in TCRdb, only in-frame clones are kept and a portion is missing. The sample carries about 260,000 clones, over 75% recorded once. Material for sequencing was peripheral blood. These receptors were obtained from a human donor in a cohort sampled during active COVID-19.

The CDR3 reads CASSMFGGRMNTEAFF. The CDR3 DNA follows: TGTGCCAGTAGTATGTTCGGGGGGCGGATGAACACTGAAGCTTTCTTT. The gene calls are TRBV19 and TRBJ1-1; possible D gene TRBD1, 6 bases. V was clipped by 3 bases and J by 0 bases, with 14 bases between them. The CDR3 has 16 amino acids. From germline, CDR1 is LNHDA and CDR2 SQIVND (reference sequence).

This chain uses TRBV2 with TRBJ2-5; D is unresolved. There are 13 residues in the CDR3. Per germline, CDR1 SNHLY and CDR2 FYNNEI. The ends were cut back, 11 bases at V and 5 bases at J, with 18 bases in the middle. This CDR3 reads CASSSPAGETQYF. The CDR3 coding sequence is TGTGCCTCCTCTTCCCCTGCTGGCGAGACCCAGTACTTC.

The genes are TRBV18 and TRBJ2-3; perhaps TRBD1 as D (5 bases). The CDR3 consists of 14 residues. V was trimmed by 3 bases and J by 2 bases, leaving 9 bases between them. CDR1 KGHSH and CDR2 LQKENI come from the germline V gene. The CDR3 loop is CASSPGPITDTQYF. As DNA, the CDR3 is TGTGCCAGCTCACCGGGGCCGATCACAGATACGCAGTATTTT.

The J gene is TRBJ1-1, the V gene TRBV27, with a tentative D call TRBD1 (5 bases). This CDR3 is built from 16 residues. Per the germline V gene, CDR1 is MNHEY and CDR2 is SMNVEV (reference sequence). The V end lost 1 base, the J end lost 0 bases, and 12 bases lay between the germline ends. The DNA for the CDR3 is TGTGCCAGCAGTTTATACGCAGGGCTCATGAACACTGAAGCTTTCTTT. Its translation is CASSLYAGLMNTEAFF.

The chain joins TRBV14 to TRBJ2-7; no definite D call. Germline values: CDR1 SGHDN, CDR2 FVKESK. CDR3 length equals 13 residues. The V and J ends lost 4 bases and 2 bases respectively, with 9 bases between them. DNA for the CDR3: TGTGCCAGCAGCCCGACTTCAACCTACGAGCAGTACTTC. Translation gives CASSPTSTYEQYF.

Notes on this clone: Additional DNA sequences in this sample encode the identical CDR3. V usage is TRBV5-1 and J usage is TRBJ2-1; 8 bases match TRBD2. The length of the CDR3 is 15 residues. The V gene's germline CDR1 is SGHRS and CDR2 YFSETQ. Germline trimming cut 3 bases from V and 0 bases from J; bases unmatched to any gene: 2. This CDR3 reads CASSSSGSSYNEQFF. CDR3 coding DNA: TGCGCCAGCAGCTCCAGCGGGAGCTCCTACAATGAGCAGTTCTTC.

The chain uses TRBV6-5 and TRBJ1-4; D is possibly TRBD1 (5 bases). The CDR3 totals 14 residues. Trimming left V 4 bases short and J 1 base short, with 7 bases between. Germline CDR1 reads MNHEY; CDR2 reads SVGAGI. In DNA form, the CDR3 reads TGTGCCAGCAGTTCGACAGTAACTAATGAAAAACTGTTTTTT. It yields the protein CASSSTVTNEKLFF.

The chain links TRBV4-2 to TRBJ2-5, with 10 positions matching TRBD2. V was pared by 5 bases and J by 3 bases, with 12 bases of the junction left unmatched. In germline, CDR1 is LGHNA, CDR2 YNFKEQ. This CDR3 is 17 amino acids long. The CDR3 DNA is TGTGCCAGCAGCATTGACACCGGGACTAGCGCTAAAGAGACCCAGTACTTC. Translated, it gives CASSIDTGTSAKETQYF.

This sequence joins TRBV29-1 and TRBJ2-5, with D possibly TRBD1 on 6 matching bases. Trimming left V 4 bases short and J 2 bases short, with 14 bases between. The CDR3 length is 14 residues. Looked up from germline, CDR1 is SQVTM and CDR2 is ANQGSEA. CDR3 in DNA: TGCAGCGTTGTGAGAGTAGACAGGCAAGAGACCCAGTACTTC. Translating it yields CSVVRVDRQETQYF.